This is a list of T cell receptor beta chains from one sample in a study of immune evolution from preneoplasia to lung adenocarcinoma. TCRdb's table, derived via immunoSEQ multiplex PCR, lists solely in-frame clones and lacks some. The sample contains about 2,400 clones, around 85% of which appear only once. Source material: FFPE normal lung tissue adjacent to the tumor. These receptors were obtained from a person between 45 and 65 years old with lung adenocarcinoma. CDR3s include the opening cysteine and the closing phenylalanine or tryptophan. A D gene is named only where the DNA matches it firmly. Some rows mark clone size as missing; the rest say once, few, many or name a class of expanded clone.

J: TRBJ1-5
V: TRBV2
size: .
D: .
DNA: TGTGCCAGCGTCTCAGGAAACAATCAGCCCCAGCATTTT
CDR3: CASVSGNNQPQHF

J: TRBJ1-2
V: TRBV4-1
size: .
D: .
DNA: TGCGCCAGCAGCCAAGATCGGGCTTTAGGCGGCTACACCTTC
CDR3: CASSQDRALGGYTF

J: TRBJ1-5
V: TRBV11-1
size: .
D: .
DNA: TGTGCCAGCAGCATAAGGGTGTCGGCAAATCAGCCCCAGCATTTT
CDR3: CASSIRVSANQPQHF

J: TRBJ2-3
V: TRBV2
size: .
D: TRBD2
DNA: TGTGCCAGCAGTGAAAGGGGACTAGGTTCGTATTTT
CDR3: CASSERGLGSYF

J: TRBJ1-1
V: TRBV13
size: .
D: .
DNA: TGTGCCAGCAGCTTAGATTCCCTCCAAAGGACTTTCTTT
CDR3: CASSLDSLQRTFF

J: TRBJ2-2
V: TRBV6-4
size: .
D: TRBD2
DNA: TGTGCCAGCAGTGACACGGGAGGGAACACCGGGGAGCTGTTTTTT
CDR3: CASSDTGGNTGELFF

J: TRBJ2-1
V: TRBV13
size: .
D: TRBD2
DNA: TGTGCCAGCAGCGCGGGAGCGGGATGGTTCCGAAACAATGAGCAGTTCTTC
CDR3: CASSAGAGWFRNNEQFF

J: TRBJ1-1
V: TRBV4-1
size: once
D: .
DNA: TGCGCCAGCAGCCCACAGGGTAGCGGCACTGAAGCTTTCTTT
CDR3: CASSPQGSGTEAFF

J: TRBJ1-4
V: TRBV2
size: few
D: .
DNA: TGTGCCGGACGCTGGGGTGCAACTAATGAAAAACTGTTTTTT
CDR3: CAGRWGATNEKLFF

J: TRBJ2-7
V: TRBV28
size: .
D: TRBD2
DNA: TGTGCCAGCATAAGGTCAGGACTAGGCTTTTACGAGCAGTACTTC
CDR3: CASIRSGLGFYEQYF